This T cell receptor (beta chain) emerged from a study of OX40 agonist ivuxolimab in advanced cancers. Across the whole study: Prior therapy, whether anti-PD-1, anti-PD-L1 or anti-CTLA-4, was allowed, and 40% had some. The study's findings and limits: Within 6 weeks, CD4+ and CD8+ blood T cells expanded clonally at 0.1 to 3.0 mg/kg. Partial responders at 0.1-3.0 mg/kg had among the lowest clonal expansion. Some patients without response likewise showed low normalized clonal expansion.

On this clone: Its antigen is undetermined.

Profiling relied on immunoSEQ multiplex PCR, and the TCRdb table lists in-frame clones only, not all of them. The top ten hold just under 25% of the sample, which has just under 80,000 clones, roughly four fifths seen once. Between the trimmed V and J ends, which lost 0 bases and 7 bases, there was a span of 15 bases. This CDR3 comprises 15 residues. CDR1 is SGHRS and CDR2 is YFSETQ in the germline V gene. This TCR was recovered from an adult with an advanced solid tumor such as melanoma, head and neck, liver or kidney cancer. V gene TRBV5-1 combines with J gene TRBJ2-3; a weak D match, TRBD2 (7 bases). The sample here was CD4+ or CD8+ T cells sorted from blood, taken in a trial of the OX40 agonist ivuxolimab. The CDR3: CASSLEWGGQNTQYF. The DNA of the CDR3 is TGCGCCAGCAGCTTGGAATGGGGGGGCCAGAATACGCAGTATTTT. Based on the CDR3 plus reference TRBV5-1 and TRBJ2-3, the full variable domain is KAGVTQTPRYLIKTRGQQVTLSCSPISGHRSVSWYQQTPGQGLQFLFEYFSETQRNKGNFPGRFSGRQFSNSRSEMNVSTLELGDSALYLCASSLEWGGQNTQYFGPGTRLTVL.